Shown below are 12 T cell receptor beta chains from a single sample sequenced in a study of identifying expanded T cells in peripheral blood. Sequenced by immunoSEQ multiplex PCR; TCRdb stores in-frame clones only, minus some. The table lists over 90,000 clones, roughly 87% of them singletons, with 5.5% to 6% in the top ten. The sequenced material came from blood. These receptors all stem from a person aged 18 to 75 in good health.

J is TRBJ2-1 and V is TRBV7-2; TRBD2 agrees at 8 bases. V lost 7 bases and J lost 2; bases outside the gene matches: 7. CDR3 length: 15 amino acids. In germline, CDR1 is SGHTA, CDR2 FQGNSA. CDR3 DNA sequence: TGTGCCAGCACTCCGGGGGGGACCACCTACAATGAGCAGTTCTTC. The encoded protein is CASTPGGTTYNEQFF.

The rearrangement uses TRBV30 and TRBJ2-3; D not resolved. V was trimmed by 1 base and J by 6 bases, leaving 11 bases between them. The CDR3 has 13 amino acids. Germline V gives CDR1 GTSNPN, CDR2 SVGIG (reference sequence). CDR3 region: CAWSADIRDTQYF. CDR3 bases: TGTGCCTGGAGTGCCGACATCAGGGATACGCAGTATTTT. Looking up the rest from reference TRBV30 and TRBJ2-3 gives the full variable domain: SQTIHQWPATLVQPVGSPLSLECTVEGTSNPNLYWYRQAAGRGLQLLFYSVGIGQISSEVPQNLSASRPQDRQFILSSKKLLLSDSGFYLCAWSADIRDTQYFGPGTRLTVL.

This clone came up once. The chain recombines TRBV5-1 with TRBJ2-3; D is unresolved. The CDR3 covers 15 residues. With 0 bases removed from V and 2 bases from J, the gap between germline ends came to 10 bases. Per the germline V gene, CDR1 is SGHRS and CDR2 is YFSETQ. The CDR3 sequence: CASSLAGKVTDTQYF. The DNA of the CDR3 is TGCGCCAGCAGCTTGGCTGGGAAAGTCACAGATACGCAGTATTTT.

The rearrangement uses TRBV6-1 and TRBJ1-1; D gene uncertain. Germline V CDR1 and CDR2: MNHNS, SASEGT. The CDR3 spans 16 residues. Trimming removed 3 bases at V and 0 bases at J, with 14 bases between. CDR3 nucleotide sequence: TGTGCCAGCAGTGACGGGCCAGCTTTTCTGAACACTGAAGCTTTCTTT. This encodes CASSDGPAFLNTEAFF.

This chain connects TRBV19 to TRBJ2-1; possible D gene TRBD2, 5 bases. This CDR3 is built from 11 residues. V was clipped by 4 bases and J by 10 bases, with 8 bases between them. Germline assignment: CDR1 LNHDA and CDR2 SQIVND (reference sequence). The chain's CDR3 is CASSSRLEQFF. The CDR3 region has the DNA TGTGCCAGTAGTAGCAGACTAGAGCAGTTCTTC.

The chain joins TRBV9 to TRBJ2-1, with 8 bases aligning to TRBD2. With 3 bases clipped from V and 5 bases from J, the junction kept 7 bases outside the gene matches. The CDR3 consists of 15 residues. CDR1 is SGDLS and CDR2 is YYNGEE in the germline V gene. The CDR3 region is CASSGPHSGNNEQFF. CDR3 in DNA: TGTGCCAGCAGCGGACCCCATAGCGGGAACAATGAGCAGTTCTTC.

This chain joins TRBV21-1 and TRBJ2-7; TRBD2, the table's D call, was not compared with the DNA. TRBV21-1 represents a pseudogene. The CDR3 contains 13 residues. This chain's CDR3 is CASVRGLSSEQYF. Written as DNA, the CDR3 is TGTGCCAGCGTCCGGGGACTTAGCTCGGAGCAGTACTTC.

The J gene is TRBJ1-1, the V gene TRBV6-6; D is unresolved. The CDR3 extends over 14 amino acids. The germline V gene has CDR1 MNHNY and CDR2 SVGAGI (reference sequence). Trimming removed 1 base from V and 3 bases from J, with 9 bases in between. The CDR3 coding sequence is TGTGCCAGCAGTTACTTATCCGGGGACACTGAAGCTTTCTTT. Translating gives CASSYLSGDTEAFF.

The rearrangement uses TRBV5-4 and TRBJ2-1, with no clear D. This CDR3 region has 14 residues. Trimming left V 0 bases short and J 7 bases short, with 11 bases between. Germline values: CDR1 SGHNT, CDR2 YYREEE (reference sequence). CDR3 amino acids: CASSLAGARNEQFF. The CDR3 nucleotides are TGTGCCAGCAGCTTGGCGGGCGCGCGGAATGAGCAGTTCTTC.

This clone has just one count. V usage is TRBV6-6 and J usage is TRBJ2-1, with unresolved D. Deletions cut 0 bases from V and 7 bases from J, with 7 bases between. There are 13 residues in the CDR3. CDR1 and CDR2 (germline): MNHNY, SVGAGI (reference sequence). The CDR3 coding sequence is TGTGCCAGCAGTTACTCACACTGGAATGAGCAGTTCTTC. Translated: CASSYSHWNEQFF.

The chain has TRBV7-9 and TRBJ1-2, with D tentatively TRBD1 (6 bases). The germline V gene encodes CDR1 SEHNR and CDR2 FQNEAQ (reference sequence). The CDR3 length is 17 residues. Trimming left V 1 base short and J 7 bases short, with 22 bases between. CDR3 DNA sequence: TGTGCCAGCAGCTTAGGGACCGGGACACGGGGCGATTTTGGCTACACCTTC. Translating gives CASSLGTGTRGDFGYTF.

This chain connects TRBV7-9 to TRBJ1-2; D may be TRBD1 (5 bases). Germline-derived CDR1 and CDR2 are SEHNR and FQNEAQ (reference sequence). CDR3 length: 14 residues. V was clipped by 1 base and J by 4 bases, with 10 bases between them. This chain's CDR3 is CASSLGATAYGYTF. The DNA of the CDR3 is TGTGCCAGCAGCTTAGGGGCGACAGCCTATGGCTACACCTTC.